The clone carrying this T cell receptor beta chain was recorded a few times. The antigen is undetermined. This entry belongs to a study of T-cell memory formation after mild COVID-19. Study results and limitations: In second-wave clones peaking day 37, SARS-CoV-2 specificity remained unconfirmed. Researchers found some responding clones in pre-infection memory, a sign that cross-reactive memory joined.

5'RACE with constant-segment primers yielded barcoded, UMI-tagged TCR alpha and TCR beta cDNA libraries. Each CDR3 protein is one row after TCRdb ran MiXCR on the 5' RACE reads. The sample holds under 300,000 distinct CDR3 sequences; around 15% are singletons and the top ten take approximately 23%. CDR1 and CDR2 (germline): MNHNY, SVGAGI (reference sequence). V lost 3 bases and J 8 bases, leaving 10 bases between the germline ends. The CDR3 extends over 12 amino acids. This sequence was found in a man younger than 35 who had mild COVID-19 (a few samples of this study predate the infection). Cell type and time point are not known. The sequencing input was PBMCs or a T cell subset sorted from them (not recorded which). V gene TRBV6-6 combines with J gene TRBJ1-1; the D is unclear. In nucleotides, the CDR3 is TGTGCCAGCAGTTATAGGGATAACGAAGCTTTCTTT. This translates into CASSYRDNEAFF.